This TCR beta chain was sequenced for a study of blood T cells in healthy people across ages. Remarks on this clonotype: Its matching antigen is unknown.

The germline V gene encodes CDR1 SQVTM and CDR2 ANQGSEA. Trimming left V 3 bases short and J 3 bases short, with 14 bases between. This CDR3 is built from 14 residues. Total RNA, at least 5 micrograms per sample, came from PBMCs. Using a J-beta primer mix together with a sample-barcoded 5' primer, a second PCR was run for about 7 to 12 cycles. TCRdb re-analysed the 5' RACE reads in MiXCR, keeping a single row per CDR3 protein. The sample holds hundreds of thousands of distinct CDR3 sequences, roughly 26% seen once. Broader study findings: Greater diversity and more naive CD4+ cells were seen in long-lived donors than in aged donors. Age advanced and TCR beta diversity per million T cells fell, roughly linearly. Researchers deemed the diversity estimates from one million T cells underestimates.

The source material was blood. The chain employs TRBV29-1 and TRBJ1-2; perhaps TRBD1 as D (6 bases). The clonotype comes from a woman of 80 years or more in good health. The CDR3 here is CSVEATGYYYGYTF. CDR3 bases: TGCAGCGTTGAGGCCACAGGGTATTACTATGGCTACACCTTC.